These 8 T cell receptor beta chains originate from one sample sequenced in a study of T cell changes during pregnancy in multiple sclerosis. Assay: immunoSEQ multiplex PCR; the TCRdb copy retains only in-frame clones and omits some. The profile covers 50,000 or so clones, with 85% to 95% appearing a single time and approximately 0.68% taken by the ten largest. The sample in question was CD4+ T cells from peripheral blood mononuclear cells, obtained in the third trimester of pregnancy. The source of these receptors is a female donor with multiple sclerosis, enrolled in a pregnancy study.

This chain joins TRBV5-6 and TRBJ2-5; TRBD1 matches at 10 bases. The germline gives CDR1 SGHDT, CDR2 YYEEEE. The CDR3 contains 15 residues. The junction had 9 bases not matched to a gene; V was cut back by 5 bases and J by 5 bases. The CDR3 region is CASRGPGQGSETQYF. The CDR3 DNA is TGTGCCAGCAGAGGACCGGGACAGGGGAGTGAGACCCAGTACTTC.

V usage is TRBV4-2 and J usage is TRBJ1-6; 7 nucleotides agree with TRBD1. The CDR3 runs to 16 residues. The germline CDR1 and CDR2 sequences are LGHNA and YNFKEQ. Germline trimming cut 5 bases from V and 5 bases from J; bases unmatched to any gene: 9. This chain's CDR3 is CASSGGQVQDNSPLHF. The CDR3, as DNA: TGTGCCAGCAGCGGAGGACAGGTTCAGGATAATTCACCCCTCCACTTT.

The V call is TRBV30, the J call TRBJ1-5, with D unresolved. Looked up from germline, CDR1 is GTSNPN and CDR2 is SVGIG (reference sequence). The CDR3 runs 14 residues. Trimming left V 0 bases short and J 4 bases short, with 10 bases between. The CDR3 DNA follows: TGTGCCTGGAGTGTGGGCAGTGAGAATCAGCCCCAGCATTTT. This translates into CAWSVGSENQPQHF. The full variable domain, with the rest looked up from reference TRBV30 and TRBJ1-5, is SQTIHQWPATLVQPVGSPLSLECTVEGTSNPNLYWYRQAAGRGLQLLFYSVGIGQISSEVPQNLSASRPQDRQFILSSKKLLLSDSGFYLCAWSVGSENQPQHFGDGTRLSIL.

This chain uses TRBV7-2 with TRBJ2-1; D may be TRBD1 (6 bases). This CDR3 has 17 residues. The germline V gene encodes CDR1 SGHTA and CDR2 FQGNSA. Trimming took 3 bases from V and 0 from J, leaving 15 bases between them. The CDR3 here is CASSFTGTLSSYNEQFF. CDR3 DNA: TGTGCCAGCAGCTTTACCGGGACACTCAGCTCCTACAATGAGCAGTTCTTC.

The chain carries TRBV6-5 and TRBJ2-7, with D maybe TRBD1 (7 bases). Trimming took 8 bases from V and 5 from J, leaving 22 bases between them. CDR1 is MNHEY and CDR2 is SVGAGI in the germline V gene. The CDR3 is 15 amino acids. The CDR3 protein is CASATRGVGSHEQYF. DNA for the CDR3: TGTGCCAGCGCCACCAGGGGGGTCGGGTCCCACGAGCAGTACTTC.

In DNA, the CDR3 is TGTGCCAGCCTCCGGGACAGGCAAGAGACCCAGTACTTC. Its translation is CASLRDRQETQYF. This chain connects TRBV2 to TRBJ2-5; 8 nucleotides line up with TRBD1. The germline gives CDR1 SNHLY, CDR2 FYNNEI. V lost 8 bases to trimming and J lost 2 bases; unmatched junction nucleotides: 4. CDR3 size: 13 residues.

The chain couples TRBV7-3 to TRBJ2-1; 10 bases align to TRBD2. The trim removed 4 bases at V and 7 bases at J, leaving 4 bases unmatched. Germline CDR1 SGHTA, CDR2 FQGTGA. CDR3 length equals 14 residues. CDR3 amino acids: CASSSGTSENEQFF. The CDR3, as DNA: TGTGCCAGCAGCTCCGGGACTAGCGAAAATGAGCAGTTCTTC.

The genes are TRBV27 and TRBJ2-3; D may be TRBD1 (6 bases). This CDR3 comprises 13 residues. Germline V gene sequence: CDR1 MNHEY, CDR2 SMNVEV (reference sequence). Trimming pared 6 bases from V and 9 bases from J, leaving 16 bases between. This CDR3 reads CASRNSGEWTQYF. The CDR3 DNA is TGTGCCAGCAGAAATTCAGGGGAATGGACGCAGTATTTT.